The next 14 T cell receptor beta chains were all read from a single sample in a study of OX40 agonist ivuxolimab in advanced cancers. Produced via immunoSEQ multiplex PCR; TCRdb's table is partial and in-frame only. The repertoire has some 140,000 clones, about nine tenths of them found once; the top ten carry about 1%. The sequencing here drew on CD4+ or CD8+ T cells sorted from blood, taken in a trial of the OX40 agonist ivuxolimab. The receptor source for this set is an adult with an advanced solid tumor such as melanoma, head and neck, liver or kidney cancer.

V gene TRBV23-1 combines with J gene TRBJ1-5; 7 bases are shared with TRBD1. Being an ORF, TRBV23-1 has a function that is uncertain. V was clipped by 6 bases and J by 5 bases; unmatched bases: 10. The length of the CDR3 is 15 residues. The CDR3 loop reads CASRDRAPPHQPQHF. Written as DNA, the CDR3 is TGCGCCAGCAGAGACAGGGCTCCACCCCATCAGCCCCAGCATTTT.

The V gene is TRBV7-2, the J gene TRBJ1-1, with D tentatively TRBD1 (5 bases). The germline gives CDR1 SGHTA, CDR2 FQGNSA. This CDR3 is built from 14 residues. With 5 bases removed from V and 7 bases from J, the gap between germline ends came to 17 bases. In DNA, the CDR3 is TGTGCCAGCAGCCGGGGGTGGAGGGCAGATGAAGCTTTCTTT. This sequence encodes CASSRGWRADEAFF.

This chain links TRBV27 with TRBJ1-1; 7 bases align to TRBD1. Germline CDR1 is MNHEY and CDR2 is SMNVEV (reference sequence). The CDR3 covers 15 residues. Trimming took 3 bases from V and 5 from J; bases not matched to a gene: 9. The CDR3 region is CASSFGQGVRTEAFF. CDR3 sequence (DNA): TGTGCCAGCAGTTTTGGTCAGGGGGTTAGAACTGAAGCTTTCTTT.

This rearrangement joins TRBV25-1 to TRBJ2-1; 11 nucleotides align to TRBD2. This CDR3 region has 15 residues. Germline CDR1 reads MGHDK; CDR2 reads SYGVNS. Unmatched junction bases numbered 2, after V lost 3 bases and J lost 4 bases. The CDR3, as DNA: TGTGCCAGCAGTGACACTAGCGGGGGTTACAATGAGCAGTTCTTC. The encoded protein is CASSDTSGGYNEQFF. Together with reference TRBV25-1 and TRBJ2-1, the CDR3 gives the full variable domain: EADIYQTPRYLVIGTGKKITLECSQTMGHDKMYWYQQDPGMELHLIHYSYGVNSTEKGDLSSESTVSRIRTEHFPLTLESARPSHTSQYLCASSDTSGGYNEQFFGPGTRLTVL.

This clone occurred a few times. J is TRBJ1-4 and V is TRBV2, with 11 bases aligning to TRBD1. V lost 5 bases, J lost 8 bases, and 4 bases stayed unmatched. The CDR3 runs 14 residues. Germline V lookup: CDR1 SNHLY, CDR2 FYNNEI. The CDR3 loop is CASSSDRGREKLFF. CDR3 DNA: TGTGCCAGCAGTTCGGACAGGGGGCGCGAAAAACTGTTTTTT.

The chain combines TRBV18 with TRBJ1-4, with a possible D match to TRBD1 (5 bases). Germline CDR1 is KGHSH and CDR2 is LQKENI. V was pared by 2 bases and J by 1 base, with 8 bases between. This CDR3 is 15 amino acids long. CDR3 region: CASSPGGVTNEKLFF. In nucleotides, the CDR3 is TGTGCCAGCTCACCAGGGGGTGTAACTAATGAAAAACTGTTTTTT. Full variable domain (remainder filled in from reference TRBV18 and TRBJ1-4): NAGVMQNPRHLVRRRGQEARLRCSPMKGHSHVYWYRQLPEEGLKFMVYLQKENIIDESGMPKERFSAEFPKEGPSILRIQQVVRGDSAAYFCASSPGGVTNEKLFFGSGTQLSVL.

This clone was counted between two and nine times. The rearrangement joins TRBV18 to TRBJ2-5; perhaps D is TRBD1 or TRBD2 (5 bases each). Germline loops: CDR1 KGHSH, CDR2 LQKENI. This CDR3 spans 13 amino acids. Trimming pared 6 bases from V and 4 bases from J, leaving 12 bases between. CDR3 residues: CASSPGTAETQYF. CDR3 sequence (DNA): TGTGCCAGCTCGCCCGGGACGGCAGAGACCCAGTACTTC.

This sequence joins TRBV5-1 and TRBJ2-3; perhaps TRBD1 as D (5 bases). The V end was cut by 3 bases, the J end by 2 bases, with 13 bases between. Germline lookup yields CDR1 SGHRS and CDR2 YFSETQ. This CDR3 contains 15 residues. In nucleotides, the CDR3 is TGCGCCAGCAGCTCGTTAGGGGTCCTCACAGATACGCAGTATTTT. Translated, it gives CASSSLGVLTDTQYF.

The gene calls are TRBV4-2 and TRBJ2-1, with D maybe TRBD2 (6 bases). The CDR3 has 14 residues. Trimming took off 3 bases at V and 9 bases at J, with 15 bases between the two ends. Per germline, CDR1 LGHNA and CDR2 YNFKEQ. The CDR3 DNA follows: TGTGCCAGCAGCCACCTCCTAGCGACCGTTGAGCAGTTCTTC. The encoded protein is CASSHLLATVEQFF.

The rearrangement uses TRBV19 and TRBJ2-1, with D possibly being TRBD1 or TRBD2 (5 bases each). This CDR3 is 16 amino acids long. V was cut by 6 bases and J by 2 bases, with 17 bases left in between. CDR1 is LNHDA, CDR2 SQIVND, per germline (reference sequence). DNA for the CDR3: TGTGCCAGTAGCCCAGAGGGGCGGAGTCCCTACAATGAGCAGTTCTTC. Protein product: CASSPEGRSPYNEQFF.

V is TRBV30 and J is TRBJ2-7; possible D gene TRBD1, 6 bases. With 2 bases removed from V and 1 base from J, the gap between germline ends came to 9 bases. Germline assignment: CDR1 GTSNPN and CDR2 SVGIG (reference sequence). The CDR3 is made up of 13 amino acids. For the CDR3, the DNA is TGTGCCTGGAGTTACGGACAGTCCTACGAGCAGTACTTC. It is translated as CAWSYGQSYEQYF.

V usage is TRBV4-1 and J usage is TRBJ2-7; D remains unclear. Per germline, CDR1 MGHRA and CDR2 YSYEKL. The CDR3 sequence is 14 residues long. With 2 bases removed from V and 3 bases from J, the gap between germline ends came to 11 bases. CDR3 nucleotide sequence: TGCGCCAGCAGCCAAAGGACGGCAAGCTACGAGCAGTACTTC. Protein product: CASSQRTASYEQYF.

The chain has TRBV15 and TRBJ2-7; 7 bases line up with TRBD1. The CDR3 has 13 amino acids. V dropped 1 base and J dropped 6; count of bases not matched to a gene: 3. Germline values: CDR1 LNHNV, CDR2 YYDKDF (reference sequence). The CDR3 DNA reads as TGTGCCACCAGCAGAGGACGACAGGGCGAGCAGTACTTC. Protein: CATSRGRQGEQYF.

This sequence joins TRBV14 and TRBJ2-5; 7 bases fit TRBD1. Germline CDR1 and CDR2: SGHDN and FVKESK. With 3 bases clipped from V and 2 bases from J, the junction kept 3 bases outside the gene matches. The CDR3 length is 14 residues. CDR3 DNA: TGTGCCAGCAGCCACCCGGGACAGCAAGAGACCCAGTACTTC. This translates into CASSHPGQQETQYF.